The 9 T cell receptor beta chains below were found in one sample sequenced in a study of shared clonotypes between healthy human individuals. The protocol was immunoSEQ multiplex PCR, while the TCRdb copy is restricted to in-frame clones and leaves out a portion. Of roughly 120,000 clones listed, approximately 70% were seen once; the top ten hold roughly 25%. Sequenced: memory CD8+ T cells sorted from blood. The subset: CD45RO+ cells pooled with CCR7-negative TemRA cells. The receptors shown here come from a young woman in good health.

The chain recombines TRBV19 with TRBJ2-7, with D perhaps matching TRBD2 (5 bases). CDR3 length equals 13 residues. The V end lost 6 bases, the J end lost 6 bases, and 15 bases lay between the germline ends. Germline V gene data show CDR1 as LNHDA and CDR2 as SQIVND (reference sequence). CDR3 sequence (DNA): TGTGCCAGTAGGCGTGACGGGAACGGCGAGCAGTACTTC. Its translation: CASRRDGNGEQYF.

The table lists this clone with a count of one. The gene calls are TRBV11-2 and TRBJ2-7; weak D call: TRBD2 (6 bases). V lost 3 bases and J lost 3, with 18 bases in between. The CDR3 length is 16 residues. CDR1 and CDR2 from the germline V gene are SGHAT and FQNNGV. In DNA form, the CDR3 reads TGTGCCAGCAGCTTGGCGGGGAACCCCTACTACTACGAGCAGTACTTC. Translating gives CASSLAGNPYYYEQYF.

The rearrangement joins TRBV30 to TRBJ2-3; D call uncertain. Germline V gene sequence: CDR1 GTSNPN, CDR2 SVGIG (reference sequence). This CDR3 is built from 10 residues. V lost 7 bases and J lost 6, with 8 bases in between. CDR3 in amino acids: CALDGDTQYF. The CDR3 nucleotides are TGTGCCTTGGACGGGGATACGCAGTATTTT.

The rearrangement joins TRBV6-4 to TRBJ2-1; tentative D call: TRBD1 (6 bases). V dropped 6 bases and J dropped 7 bases, with 19 bases sitting between them. Germline CDR1 MRHNA, CDR2 SNTAGT. There are 15 residues in the CDR3. In DNA, the CDR3 is TGTGCCAGCAGCGAGGGGGTTGGGGATGTAAATGAGCAGTTCTTC. This translates into CASSEGVGDVNEQFF.

This clone was counted a single time. The rearrangement links TRBV11-1 to TRBJ2-7; 14 nucleotides line up with TRBD2. V shed 3 bases and J 2 bases; nucleotides not matched to a gene: 6. CDR1 SGHAT and CDR2 FQDESV come from the germline V gene (reference sequence). The length of the CDR3 is 17 residues. The CDR3 DNA follows: TGTGCCAGCAGCTTGGCCCAGGGACTAGCGGGAGCCTACGAGCAGTACTTC. Amino acids: CASSLAQGLAGAYEQYF.

This chain links TRBV10-1 with TRBJ2-7, with a tentative D call TRBD1 (5 bases). Trimming stripped 0 bases from V and 5 bases from J, with 11 bases between. Per the germline V gene, CDR1 is WNHNN and CDR2 is SYGVQD (reference sequence). This CDR3 comprises 14 residues. CDR3 in amino acids: CASSESPGSNEQYF. CDR3 coding DNA: TGCGCCAGCAGTGAGTCGCCAGGGTCCAACGAGCAGTACTTC.

This clone was counted a single time. The chain joins TRBV7-8 to TRBJ1-1; D not certain. Per germline, CDR1 SGHVS and CDR2 FQNEAQ. CDR3 length: 13 amino acids. The V end lost 5 bases, the J end lost 2 bases, and 9 bases lay between the germline ends. This chain's CDR3 is CASSATPNTEAFF. The DNA for the CDR3 is TGTGCCAGCAGCGCCACACCTAACACTGAAGCTTTCTTT.

CDR3 DNA: TGTGCCAGCAGTGTGAAACAGGAGGCAGATACGCAGTATTTT. This encodes CASSVKQEADTQYF. The chain has TRBV6-1 and TRBJ2-3, with D possibly called TRBD1 or TRBD2 (5 bases each). This CDR3 contains 14 residues. Between the trimmed V and J ends, which lost 4 bases and 4 bases, there was a span of 12 bases. Germline values: CDR1 MNHNS, CDR2 SASEGT.

This clone was detected only once. This chain links TRBV2 with TRBJ1-5; perhaps TRBD1 as D (5 bases). Germline CDR1 is SNHLY and CDR2 is FYNNEI. The CDR3 has 15 amino acids. The V end lost 7 bases, the J end lost 6 bases, and 19 bases lay between the germline ends. In nucleotides, the CDR3 is TGTGCCAGCACCCGCAGGGAGGCACGTACTCAGCCCCAGCATTTT. It is translated as CASTRREARTQPQHF.